This T cell receptor beta chain was captured by sequencing in a study of T-cell memory formation after mild COVID-19. Study-level background: Each donor largely had its own TCR clusters. Overall study findings and caveats: A subset of responding clones appeared in pre-infection memory, suggesting cross-reactive memory joined.

Concerning this clonotype itself: Its antigen is undetermined.

Germline CDR1 and CDR2: LGHDT and YNNKEL (reference sequence). V was trimmed by 0 bases and J by 7 bases, leaving 10 bases between them. The CDR3 is made up of 14 amino acids. 5'RACE, which relied on constant-segment primers, yielded TCR alpha and TCR beta cDNA libraries carrying sample barcodes and UMIs. TCRdb passed the 5' RACE reads through MiXCR, listing each CDR3 protein once. Among 270,000 or so distinct CDR3 sequences listed, approximately 19% were seen once. Sequencing was performed on PBMCs or a T cell subset sorted from them (not recorded which). The clonotype was recovered from a young man who had mild COVID-19 (a few samples of this study predate the infection). Cell type and time point are not known. The rearrangement uses TRBV3-1 and TRBJ1-5; D not resolved. Written as DNA, the CDR3 is TGTGCCAGCAGCCAAGAAGGGAGACAACAGCCCCAGCATTTT. This sequence encodes CASSQEGRQQPQHF. Variable domain in full (rest from reference TRBV3-1 and TRBJ1-5): DTAVSQTPKYLVTQMGNDKSIKCEQNLGHDTMYWYKQDSKKFLKIMFSYNNKELIINETVPNRFSPKSPDKAHLNLHINSLELGDSAVYFCASSQEGRQQPQHFGDGTRLSIL.